These T cell receptor beta chains were read from a single sample in a study of blood T cell repertoires in COVID-19. TCRdb keeps only in-frame clones here, not all; method: immunoSEQ multiplex PCR. The sample records approximately 25,000 clones, over 75% being singletons. Sequenced material: peripheral blood. These receptors were taken from a human donor with active COVID-19. The donor label of this sample is uncertain. Each CDR3 is given with its conserved first and last residue. D genes are given only for firm matches. Size is omitted from some rows. Given values are once, few, many or a class for expanded clones.

D gene	V gene	J gene	clone size	CDR3 DNA	CDR3 protein
.	TRBV30	TRBJ2-1	.	TGTGCCTGGAGAGGTCTCAGGACAGAGCACAATGAGCAGTTCTTC	CAWRGLRTEHNEQFF
.	TRBV7-2	TRBJ2-1	.	TGTGCCAGCAGCTTAGCCCTCTCGTTCAATGAGCAGTTCTTC	CASSLALSFNEQFF
.	TRBV18	TRBJ2-1	.	TGTGCCAGCTCACCATGGAGGCCCAATGAGCAGTTCTTC	CASSPWRPNEQFF
TRBD1	TRBV7-2	TRBJ1-1	.	TGTGCCAGCAGCTTGGGACAGGGTTATACTGAAGCTTTCTTT	CASSLGQGYTEAFF
.	TRBV7-3	TRBJ2-1	.	TGTGCCAGCAGCTTAACAGGACTCAGCTCCTACAATGAGCAGTTCTTC	CASSLTGLSSYNEQFF
.	TRBV6-2/TRBV6-3	TRBJ2-7	.	TGTGCCAGCAGTAGAGGGTACGAGCAGTACTTC	CASSRGYEQYF
.	TRBV6-5	TRBJ1-3	.	TGTGCCAGCGTTTGGGGAGGTGGGAACACCATATATTTT	CASVWGGGNTIYF
.	TRBV4-3	TRBJ1-6	.	TGCGCCAGCAGCCCCCGAGGTCAGACAGGCTCCTATAATTCACCCCTCCACTTT	CASSPRGQTGSYNSPLHF
.	TRBV15	TRBJ2-7	.	TGTGCCACCAGCAGAGGCGGCACCGGCTACGAGCAGTACTTC	CATSRGGTGYEQYF
TRBD2	TRBV6-4	TRBJ2-2	.	TGTGCCAGCAGTGGAAAGTCTCGACTAGCGGGGGTTAACACCGGGGAGCTGTTTTTT	CASSGKSRLAGVNTGELFF
.	TRBV11-2	TRBJ1-3	.	TGTGCCAGCACCTCTCCCGAGAGAAACACCATATATTTT	CASTSPERNTIYF
TRBD2	TRBV6-4	TRBJ2-5	.	TGTGCCAGCAGTGCACTAGCGGGGGGGCCTGTAGAGACCCAGTACTTC	CASSALAGGPVETQYF
TRBD1	TRBV28	TRBJ2-3	.	TGTGCCAGCAGGGCCCCCCTGGACAGGGGGCCCCACACAGATACGCAGTATTTT	CASRAPLDRGPHTDTQYF
.	TRBV5-1	TRBJ2-5	.	TGCGCCAGCAGCGTGCAAGTCCTAGCACCAGAGGAGACCCAGTACTTC	CASSVQVLAPEETQYF
.	TRBV21-1	TRBJ2-1	.	TGTGCCAGCAGCCCGCGAAAGCGGGGAGAAATTGCGAGTGAGCAGTTCTTC	CASSPRKRGEIASEQFF
TRBD1	TRBV27	TRBJ2-5	.	TGTGCCAGCAGTCCTAAACAGGGGAACCAAGAGACCCAGTACTTC	CASSPKQGNQETQYF
TRBD1	TRBV10-3	TRBJ1-2	.	TGTGCCATCAGTGAGGGGACAGACTATGGCTACACCTTC	CAISEGTDYGYTF
.	TRBV18	TRBJ1-6	once	TGTGCCAGCTCACCACAGGGGCTCTATAATTCACCCCTCCACTTT	CASSPQGLYNSPLHF
TRBD1	TRBV2	TRBJ1-3	.	TGTGCCAGCAGGGGACAGGCTGGAAACACCATATATTTT	CASRGQAGNTIYF
TRBD1	TRBV29-1	TRBJ2-7	.	TGCAGCGTGGCAGGGGGCGCAGAGTACGAGCAGTACTTC	CSVAGGAEYEQYF
TRBD1	TRBV27	TRBJ1-6	.	TGTGCCAGCAGGGGGGGACAGGGGGGTAATTCACCCCTCCACTTT	CASRGGQGGNSPLHF
TRBD1	TRBV29-1	TRBJ1-2	.	TGCAGCGTTGTTGGGACAGGGGGCAGTAATTATGGCTACACCTTC	CSVVGTGGSNYGYTF
TRBD2	TRBV7-2	TRBJ2-5	.	TGTGCCAGCAGCTTCCCTTTTGGCGGGAGTGCCCAGTACTTC	CASSFPFGGSAQYF
TRBD1	TRBV6-2/TRBV6-3	TRBJ2-1	.	TGTGCCAGCAGTTACTCGGGACAGGGGTCCTACAATGAGCAGTTCTTC	CASSYSGQGSYNEQFF
TRBD2	TRBV18	TRBJ2-7	.	TGTGCCAGCTCACTTACTAGCGGGCTGGGCTACGAGCAGTACTTC	CASSLTSGLGYEQYF
.	TRBV27	TRBJ1-4	.	TGTGCCAGCAGTTACCACAGGACCTTTGCAACTAATGAAAAACTGTTTTTT	CASSYHRTFATNEKLFF
TRBD2	TRBV7-8	TRBJ2-1	.	TGTGCCAGCAGCTTACTGATCAGCGGGAGGGCCGGTAGAAATGAGCAGTTCTTC	CASSLLISGRAGRNEQFF
.	TRBV11-2	TRBJ1-1	.	TGTGCCAGCAGCTTAGATCAAACAGAGAGGGTGAACACTGAAGCTTTCTTT	CASSLDQTERVNTEAFF
TRBD2	TRBV5-1	TRBJ2-1	.	TGCGCCAGCAGCCCGGGACTAGCGGGGGTAAACTATGAGCAGTTCTTC	CASSPGLAGVNYEQFF
TRBD1	TRBV3-1/TRBV3-2	TRBJ2-1	.	TGTGCCAGCAGTCAAGGGACAGGAGTTTACAATGAGCAGTTCTTC	CASSQGTGVYNEQFF
.	TRBV5-6	TRBJ1-2	.	TGTGCCAGCAGCTTGGGTTCAGGGAACTATGGCTACACCTTC	CASSLGSGNYGYTF
TRBD2	TRBV19	TRBJ2-1	.	TGTGCCAGTAGTATGCGCGGGGGGGCCTACAATGAGCAGTTCTTC	CASSMRGGAYNEQFF
.	TRBV21-1	TRBJ1-5	.	TGTGCCAGCACCCCGGGGGGAAGGAGCAATCAGCCCCAGCATTTT	CASTPGGRSNQPQHF
TRBD2	TRBV6-2/TRBV6-3	TRBJ2-6	.	TGTGCCAGCAGCCGACCGGGAGCTAGCGGGGGAATAGCTGGGGCCAACGTCCTGACTTTC	CASSRPGASGGIAGANVLTF
TRBD2	TRBV18	TRBJ2-7	.	TGTGCCAGCTCACCCGGGACTAGCGGGGCGGGTATCTACGAGCAGTACTTC	CASSPGTSGAGIYEQYF
TRBD1	TRBV18	TRBJ2-3	.	TGTGCCAGCTCACCACCAAGCTCCCAGGGGGACACAGATACGCAGTATTTT	CASSPPSSQGDTDTQYF
TRBD2	TRBV6-5	TRBJ2-1	.	TGTGCCAGCACCGCCAGCGGGAGTAGAAATTATGAGCAGTTCTTC	CASTASGSRNYEQFF
.	TRBV30	TRBJ2-1	.	TGTGCCTGGAGTGTACTAGGGGGTTCCTACAATGAGCAGTTCTTC	CAWSVLGGSYNEQFF
TRBD1	TRBV19	TRBJ1-2	.	TGTGCCACATGGGGACAGGGAGGCGCGGGCTACACCTTC	CATWGQGGAGYTF